These T cell receptor beta chains were read from a single sample in a study of metastatic and nonmetastatic thyroid tumors. With MiXCR, TCRdb called clones anew from the PCR reads. The sample includes 25,000 to 30,000 clones, 15% to 20% of them seen just once. What was sequenced was blood. Receptors were obtained from a female donor with papillary thyroid cancer or a benign thyroid nodule (not recorded which). Some clones in this sample may be carry-over from other donors' samples. CDR3s include the opening cysteine and the closing phenylalanine or tryptophan. The D gene is left open where the match is weak. Clone size is shown for a subset of rows, as once, few, many or a class of expanded clone.

j_gene: TRBJ1-1; d_gene: NA; abundance: few; v_gene: TRBV29-1; CDR3aa: CSVPDGLEALF; CDR3nt: TGCAGCGTTCCCGACGGCCTAGAAGCTCTCTTT
j_gene: TRBJ2-5; d_gene: NA; abundance: many; v_gene: TRBV7-3; CDR3aa: CASSLNPPSGGETQYF; CDR3nt: TGTGCCAGCAGCTTAAATCCCCCCAGCGGAGGGGAGACCCAGTACTTC
j_gene: TRBJ1-4; d_gene: TRBD1; abundance: many; v_gene: TRBV7-9; CDR3aa: CASSLSLDRRYNEKLFF; CDR3nt: TGTGCCAGCAGCTTATCTCTGGACAGGCGATATAATGAAAAACTGTTTTTT
j_gene: TRBJ2-1; d_gene: TRBD2; abundance: NA; v_gene: TRBV28; CDR3aa: CASSLPSGGRRINEQFF; CDR3nt: TGTGCCAGCAGTTTACCTAGCGGCGGGAGGAGAATAAATGAGCAGTTCTTC
j_gene: TRBJ2-6; d_gene: TRBD2; abundance: NA; v_gene: TRBV2; CDR3aa: CASREIPGLAGGSGANVLTF; CDR3nt: TGTGCCAGCAGAGAAATCCCGGGACTAGCGGGAGGATCTGGGGCCAACGTCCTGACTTTC
j_gene: TRBJ2-1; d_gene: NA; abundance: few; v_gene: TRBV27; CDR3aa: CASRLTGTSFLEQFF; CDR3nt: TGTGCCAGCAGGCTAACAGGGACTTCATTTCTGGAGCAGTTCTTC
j_gene: TRBJ1-3; d_gene: NA; abundance: medium-sized; v_gene: TRBV6-1; CDR3aa: CASSRDRTSGNTIYF; CDR3nt: TGTGCCAGCAGTCGAGACAGGACCTCTGGAAACACCATATATTTT
j_gene: TRBJ1-2; d_gene: TRBD1; abundance: many; v_gene: TRBV3-1; CDR3aa: CASSLGQGDGYTF; CDR3nt: TGTGCCAGCAGCCTGGGACAGGGTGATGGCTACACCTTC
j_gene: TRBJ1-1; d_gene: NA; abundance: NA; v_gene: TRBV5-6; CDR3aa: CASSSAVRGRLTEAFF; CDR3nt: TGTGCCAGCAGCTCGGCGGTCCGGGGGCGCTTGACTGAAGCTTTCTTT
j_gene: TRBJ2-3; d_gene: NA; abundance: many; v_gene: TRBV24-1; CDR3aa: CATSDPLQGDTQYF; CDR3nt: TGTGCCACCAGTGATCCCCTCCAAGGGGATACGCAGTATTTT
j_gene: TRBJ2-7; d_gene: NA; abundance: once; v_gene: TRBV7-3; CDR3aa: CASSLTSGHIHEQYF; CDR3nt: TGTGCCAGCAGCTTAACTTCGGGGCATATCCACGAGCAGTACTTC
j_gene: TRBJ2-7; d_gene: NA; abundance: medium-sized; v_gene: TRBV24-1; CDR3aa: CATSDLLMADSYEQYF; CDR3nt: TGTGCCACCAGTGATTTGCTGATGGCGGATTCCTACGAGCAGTACTTC
j_gene: TRBJ1-4; d_gene: TRBD1; abundance: NA; v_gene: TRBV28; CDR3aa: CASSQLAGTGLFF; CDR3nt: TGTGCCAGCAGTCAGTTGGCCGGGACAGGTTTGTTTTTT
j_gene: TRBJ2-7; d_gene: NA; abundance: many; v_gene: TRBV7-7; CDR3aa: CASSLASAHEQYF; CDR3nt: TGTGCTAGCAGCTTAGCATCAGCCCACGAGCAGTACTTC
j_gene: TRBJ2-7; d_gene: TRBD1; abundance: many; v_gene: TRBV27; CDR3aa: CASSLAGGREQYF; CDR3nt: TGTGCCAGCAGTTTAGCAGGGGGCAGAGAGCAGTACTTC
j_gene: TRBJ1-5; d_gene: NA; abundance: many; v_gene: TRBV4-2; CDR3aa: CASSQVENNSNQPQHF; CDR3nt: TGTGCCAGCAGCCAAGTTGAGAACAATAGCAATCAGCCCCAGCATTTT
j_gene: TRBJ2-5; d_gene: TRBD2; abundance: few; v_gene: TRBV5-6; CDR3aa: CASSAGLAKGQETQYF; CDR3nt: TGTGCCAGCAGCGCGGGACTAGCGAAAGGCCAAGAGACCCAGTACTTC
j_gene: TRBJ1-5; d_gene: TRBD1; abundance: many; v_gene: TRBV20-1; CDR3aa: CSALGQGDQPQHF; CDR3nt: TGCAGTGCCCTTGGACAGGGCGATCAGCCCCAGCATTTT
j_gene: TRBJ2-2; d_gene: NA; abundance: NA; v_gene: TRBV5-5; CDR3aa: CASRALGTGELFF; CDR3nt: TGTGCCAGTAGGGCTCTAGGAACCGGGGAGCTGTTTTTT
j_gene: TRBJ1-5; d_gene: NA; abundance: many; v_gene: TRBV11-2; CDR3aa: CASSLGVGSNQPQHF; CDR3nt: TGTGCCAGCAGCTTAGGCGTAGGGAGCAATCAGCCCCAGCATTTT
j_gene: TRBJ2-5; d_gene: TRBD2; abundance: few; v_gene: TRBV4-1; CDR3aa: CASNPGGGETQYF; CDR3nt: TGCGCCAGCAACCCGGGAGGGGGGGAGACCCAGTACTTC
j_gene: TRBJ2-2; d_gene: NA; abundance: few; v_gene: TRBV6-1; CDR3aa: CASSRTGVTGELFF; CDR3nt: TGTGCCAGCAGCCGCACGGGAGTAACCGGGGAGCTGTTTTTT
j_gene: TRBJ2-3; d_gene: NA; abundance: many; v_gene: TRBV6-1; CDR3aa: CASRDPTDTQYF; CDR3nt: TGTGCCAGCAGGGACCCCACAGATACGCAGTATTTT
j_gene: TRBJ1-2; d_gene: NA; abundance: few; v_gene: TRBV28; CDR3aa: CASSLLGARAGYTF; CDR3nt: TGTGCCAGCAGTTTGTTGGGGGCGCGGGCTGGCTACACCTTC
j_gene: TRBJ1-2; d_gene: NA; abundance: many; v_gene: TRBV19; CDR3aa: CASSTRQTPYGYTF; CDR3nt: TGTGCCAGTAGTACCAGACAGACCCCCTATGGCTACACCTTC
j_gene: TRBJ2-3; d_gene: NA; abundance: many; v_gene: TRBV14; CDR3aa: CASSRETDTQYF; CDR3nt: TGTGCCAGCAGTCGGGAGACAGATACGCAGTATTTT
j_gene: TRBJ1-6; d_gene: TRBD1; abundance: NA; v_gene: TRBV6-1; CDR3aa: CASSIDRDRNSPLHF; CDR3nt: TGTGCCAGCAGCATAGACCGGGACAGGAATTCACCCCTCCACTTT
j_gene: TRBJ1-3; d_gene: NA; abundance: NA; v_gene: TRBV6-1; CDR3aa: CASSVPGSRNTIYF; CDR3nt: TGTGCCAGCAGTGTACCAGGGTCCCGAAACACCATATATTTT
j_gene: TRBJ2-5; d_gene: NA; abundance: NA; v_gene: TRBV27; CDR3aa: CASSLFLGETQYF; CDR3nt: TGTGCCAGCAGTTTATTTCTAGGAGAGACCCAGTACTTC
j_gene: TRBJ2-7; d_gene: NA; abundance: many; v_gene: TRBV20-1; CDR3aa: CSAPTQTTYEQYF; CDR3nt: TGCAGTGCCCCGACACAGACGACTTACGAGCAGTACTTC
j_gene: TRBJ1-1; d_gene: NA; abundance: many; v_gene: TRBV6-4; CDR3aa: CASSVTVNTEAFF; CDR3nt: TGTGCCAGCAGTGTGACAGTGAACACTGAAGCTTTCTTT
j_gene: TRBJ1-5; d_gene: TRBD1; abundance: many; v_gene: TRBV6-1; CDR3aa: CASRASTGYGQPQHF; CDR3nt: TGTGCCAGCAGAGCCTCGACAGGGTATGGCCAGCCCCAGCATTTT
j_gene: TRBJ1-6; d_gene: NA; abundance: NA; v_gene: TRBV6-1; CDR3aa: CASYLEVLHF; CDR3nt: TGTGCCAGCTACTTAGAAGTCCTCCACTTT
j_gene: TRBJ1-5; d_gene: NA; abundance: NA; v_gene: TRBV18; CDR3aa: CTSSPPNSNQPQHF; CDR3nt: TGTACCAGCTCACCCCCCAATAGCAATCAGCCCCAGCATTTT
j_gene: TRBJ2-7; d_gene: NA; abundance: many; v_gene: TRBV7-7; CDR3aa: CASSLGSGQGPSYEQYF; CDR3nt: TGTGCTAGCAGCTTAGGATCGGGTCAGGGGCCCTCCTACGAGCAGTACTTC
j_gene: TRBJ1-2; d_gene: NA; abundance: few; v_gene: TRBV6-1; CDR3aa: CASSEQEYGYTF; CDR3nt: TGTGCCAGCAGTGAACAGGAGTATGGCTACACCTTC
j_gene: TRBJ2-1; d_gene: TRBD2; abundance: NA; v_gene: TRBV24-1; CDR3aa: CATSEFSGSSSYNEQFF; CDR3nt: TGTGCCACCAGTGAATTTAGCGGGAGTAGCTCCTACAATGAGCAGTTCTTC
j_gene: TRBJ2-2; d_gene: TRBD1; abundance: many; v_gene: TRBV7-2; CDR3aa: CASSLRAGGTGELFF; CDR3nt: TGTGCCAGCAGCTTACGCGCAGGGGGAACCGGGGAGCTGTTTTTT
j_gene: TRBJ2-1; d_gene: TRBD2; abundance: many; v_gene: TRBV28; CDR3aa: CASSSPGLAGGLGFF; CDR3nt: TGTGCCAGCAGTTCACCAGGACTAGCGGGGGGGCTTGGGTTCTTC
j_gene: TRBJ2-3; d_gene: TRBD2; abundance: many; v_gene: TRBV4-2; CDR3aa: CASSQDGTSGLTDTQYF; CDR3nt: TGTGCCAGCAGCCAGGACGGGACTAGCGGTTTAACAGATACGCAGTATTTT
j_gene: TRBJ2-7; d_gene: NA; abundance: many; v_gene: TRBV5-6; CDR3aa: CASSLALGKTYEQYF; CDR3nt: TGTGCCAGCAGCTTGGCTCTAGGGAAAACCTACGAGCAGTACTTC
j_gene: TRBJ1-6; d_gene: NA; abundance: NA; v_gene: TRBV15; CDR3aa: CATSRDGVSPLHF; CDR3nt: TGTGCCACCAGCAGAGATGGGGTCTCACCCCTCCACTTT
j_gene: TRBJ2-5; d_gene: NA; abundance: few; v_gene: TRBV3-1; CDR3aa: CASSQEGLYQETQYF; CDR3nt: TGTGCCAGCAGCCAAGAGGGACTGTACCAAGAGACCCAGTACTTC
j_gene: TRBJ2-5; d_gene: NA; abundance: once; v_gene: TRBV5-4; CDR3aa: CASSFSAVIQETQYF; CDR3nt: TGTGCCAGCAGCTTTTCAGCGGTTATTCAAGAGACCCAGTACTTC
j_gene: TRBJ2-5; d_gene: NA; abundance: NA; v_gene: TRBV5-1; CDR3aa: CASSGGLSADKETQYF; CDR3nt: TGCGCCAGCAGCGGGGGGTTGTCGGCGGACAAAGAGACCCAGTACTTC
j_gene: TRBJ2-7; d_gene: TRBD2; abundance: many; v_gene: TRBV11-3; CDR3aa: CASSSSGGFDEQYF; CDR3nt: TGTGCCAGCAGCAGTAGCGGGGGGTTCGACGAGCAGTACTTC
j_gene: TRBJ1-2; d_gene: TRBD1; abundance: many; v_gene: TRBV4-2; CDR3aa: CASSPRLVDRGLGGYTF; CDR3nt: TGTGCCAGCAGCCCCCGTTTGGTGGACAGGGGGCTGGGGGGCTACACCTTC
j_gene: TRBJ2-7; d_gene: NA; abundance: many; v_gene: TRBV2; CDR3aa: CASGLQGTYEQYF; CDR3nt: TGTGCCAGCGGTCTCCAGGGAACCTACGAGCAGTACTTC